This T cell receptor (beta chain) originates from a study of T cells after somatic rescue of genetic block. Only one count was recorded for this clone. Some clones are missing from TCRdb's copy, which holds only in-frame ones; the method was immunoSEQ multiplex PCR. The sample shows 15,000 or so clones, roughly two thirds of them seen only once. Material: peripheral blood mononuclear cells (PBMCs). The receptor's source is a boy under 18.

Here the CDR3 DNA reads TGTGCCAGTAGTATAGCGGGAGGGATTGAGACCCAGTACTTC. This codes for CASSIAGGIETQYF. The chain joins TRBV19 to TRBJ2-5; 8 bases line up with TRBD2. CDR1 LNHDA and CDR2 SQIVND come from the germline V gene (reference sequence). The V segment lost 1 base and the J segment 5 bases; nucleotides outside the gene matches: 3. This CDR3 is built from 14 residues.